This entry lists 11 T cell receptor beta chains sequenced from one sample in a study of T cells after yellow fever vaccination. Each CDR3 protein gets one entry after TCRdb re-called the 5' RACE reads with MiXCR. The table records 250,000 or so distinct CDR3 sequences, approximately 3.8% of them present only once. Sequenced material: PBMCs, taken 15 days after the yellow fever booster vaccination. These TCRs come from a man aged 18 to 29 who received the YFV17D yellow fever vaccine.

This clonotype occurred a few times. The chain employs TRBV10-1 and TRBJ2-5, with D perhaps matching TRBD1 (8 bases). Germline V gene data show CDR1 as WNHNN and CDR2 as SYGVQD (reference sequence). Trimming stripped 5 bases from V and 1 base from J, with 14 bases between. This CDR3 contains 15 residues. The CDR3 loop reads CASSTGGGLQETQYF. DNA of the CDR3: TGCGCCAGCAGTACAGGGGGGGGGCTCCAAGAGACCCAGTACTTC.

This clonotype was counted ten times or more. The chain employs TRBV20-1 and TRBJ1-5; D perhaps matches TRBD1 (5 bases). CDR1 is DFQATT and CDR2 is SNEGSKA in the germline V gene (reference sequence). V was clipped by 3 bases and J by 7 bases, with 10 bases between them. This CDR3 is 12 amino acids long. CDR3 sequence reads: CSASVGDQPQHF. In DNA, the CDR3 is TGCAGTGCTAGCGTGGGGGACCAGCCCCAGCATTTT.

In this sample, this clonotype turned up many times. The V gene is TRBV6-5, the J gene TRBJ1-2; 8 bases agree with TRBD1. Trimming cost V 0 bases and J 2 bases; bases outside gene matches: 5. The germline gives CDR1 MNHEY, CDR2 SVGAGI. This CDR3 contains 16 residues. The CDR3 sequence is CASSYSVTGANYGYTF. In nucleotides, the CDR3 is TGTGCCAGCAGTTACTCGGTGACAGGGGCCAACTATGGCTACACCTTC.

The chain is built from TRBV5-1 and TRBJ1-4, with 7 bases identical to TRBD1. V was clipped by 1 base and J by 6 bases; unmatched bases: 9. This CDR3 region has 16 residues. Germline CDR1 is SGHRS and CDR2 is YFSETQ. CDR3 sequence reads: CASSLRGQNGYEKLFF. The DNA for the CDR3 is TGCGCCAGCAGCTTGCGGGGACAGAACGGGTATGAAAAACTGTTTTTT.

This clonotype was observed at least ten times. The CDR3: CASSLYPDTQYF. The CDR3 DNA reads as TGTGCCAGCAGTTTGTATCCAGATACGCAGTATTTT. V gene TRBV12-3 or TRBV12-4 combines with J gene TRBJ2-3; D is uncertain. The CDR3 is 12 amino acids. V lost 3 bases to trimming and J lost 4 bases, with 5 bases between them.

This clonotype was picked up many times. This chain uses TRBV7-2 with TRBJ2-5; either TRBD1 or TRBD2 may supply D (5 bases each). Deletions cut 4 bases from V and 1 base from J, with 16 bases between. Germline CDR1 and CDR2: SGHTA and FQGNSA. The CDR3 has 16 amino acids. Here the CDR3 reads CASSSMVTGPQETQYF. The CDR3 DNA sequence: TGTGCCAGCAGCTCAATGGTCACGGGGCCCCAAGAGACCCAGTACTTC.

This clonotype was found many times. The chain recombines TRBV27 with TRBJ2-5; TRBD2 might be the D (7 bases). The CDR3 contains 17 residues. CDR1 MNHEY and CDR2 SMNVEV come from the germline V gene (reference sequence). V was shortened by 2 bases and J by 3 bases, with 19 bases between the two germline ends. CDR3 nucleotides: TGTGCCAGCAGTTTACGCTGGGGAGGGGGGATCGAAGAGACCCAGTACTTC. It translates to CASSLRWGGGIEETQYF.

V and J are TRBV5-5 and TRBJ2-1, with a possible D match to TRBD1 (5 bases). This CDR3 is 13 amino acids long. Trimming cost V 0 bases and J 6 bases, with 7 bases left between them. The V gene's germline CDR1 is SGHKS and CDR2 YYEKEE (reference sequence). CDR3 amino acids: CASSLETVNEQFF. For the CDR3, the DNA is TGTGCCAGCAGCTTGGAGACAGTCAATGAGCAGTTCTTC.

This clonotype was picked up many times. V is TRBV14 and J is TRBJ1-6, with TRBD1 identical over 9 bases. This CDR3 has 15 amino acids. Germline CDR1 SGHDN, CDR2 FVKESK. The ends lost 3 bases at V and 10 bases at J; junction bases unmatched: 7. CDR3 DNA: TGTGCCAGCAGCCAGGGGACAGGGCCAGTCTCACCCCTCCACTTT. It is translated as CASSQGTGPVSPLHF.

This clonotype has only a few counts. The DNA of the CDR3 is TGCAGCGTTGAATTGGAAGGACAGGGTACTTACGAGCAGTACTTC. It translates to CSVELEGQGTYEQYF. This sequence joins TRBV29-1 and TRBJ2-7; 8 bases agree with TRBD1. Germline V gene lookup returns CDR1 SQVTM and CDR2 ANQGSEA. CDR3 length: 15 amino acids. J gave up 4 bases and V 2 bases, and 10 bases lay outside the gene matches.

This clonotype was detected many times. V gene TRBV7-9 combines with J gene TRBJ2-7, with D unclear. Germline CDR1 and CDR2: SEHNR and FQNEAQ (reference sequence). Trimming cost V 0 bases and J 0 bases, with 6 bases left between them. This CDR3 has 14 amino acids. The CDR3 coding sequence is TGTGCCAGCAGCTTAGCAGGATACTCCTACGAGCAGTACGTC. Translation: CASSLAGYSYEQYV.